This T cell receptor (beta chain) was profiled in a study of CD8+ T cells in alopecia areata. Regarding the study as a whole: Normal scalp had lower clonality than lesional scalp, with alopecia totalis/universalis lesions showing this most strongly.

Turning to this clone: The target antigen is unknown.

Germline V gene sequence: CDR1 LNHDA, CDR2 SQIVND (reference sequence). Trimming took 6 bases from V and 4 from J; bases not matched to a gene: 7. The CDR3 runs to 15 residues. Treatment indicated: oral pan-JAK inhibitor, 5-10 mg twice daily. Extracted RNA was reverse transcribed into cDNA, the sequencing template. Data came from immunoSEQ multiplex PCR; TCRdb stores just in-frame clones and leaves some out. The data hold 210,000 or so clones, with approximately 72% observed a single time. Sequences were derived from CD4+ T cells sorted from blood, sampled at week 44, from a patient treated with tofacitinib. V and J are TRBV19 and TRBJ1-1; 11 bases fit TRBD1. This receptor was obtained from a human donor with alopecia areata. CDR3 sequence: CASSTVGQGGTEAFF. The CDR3 DNA reads TGTGCCAGTAGCACCGTGGGACAGGGGGGCACTGAAGCTTTCTTT.